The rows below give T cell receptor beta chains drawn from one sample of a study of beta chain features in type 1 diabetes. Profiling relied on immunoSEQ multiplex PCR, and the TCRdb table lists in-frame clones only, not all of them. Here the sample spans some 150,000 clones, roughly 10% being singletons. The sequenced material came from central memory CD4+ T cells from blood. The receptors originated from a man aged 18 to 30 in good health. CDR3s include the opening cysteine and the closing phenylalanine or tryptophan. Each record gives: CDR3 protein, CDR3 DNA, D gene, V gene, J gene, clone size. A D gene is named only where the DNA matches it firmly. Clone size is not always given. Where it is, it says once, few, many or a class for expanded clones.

CSVEGGRNQPQHF,TGCAGCGTTGAGGGGGGACGCAATCAGCCCCAGCATTTT,.,TRBV29-1,TRBJ1-5,.
CAWSFKGYEQYF,TGTGCCTGGAGTTTTAAGGGCTACGAGCAGTACTTC,.,TRBV30,TRBJ2-7,few
CASRREQETQYF,TGTGCCAGCAGGAGGGAGCAAGAGACCCAGTACTTC,.,TRBV27,TRBJ2-5,.
CASSLGGRPIQETQYF,TGTGCCAGCAGCTTAGGGGGCAGACCAATCCAAGAGACCCAGTACTTC,TRBD1,TRBV5-4,TRBJ2-5,many
CASSPRQGADTQYF,TGTGCCAGCAGCCCCAGACAGGGTGCAGATACGCAGTATTTT,TRBD1,TRBV9,TRBJ2-3,few
CASRHDQAGYTF,TGCGCCAGCAGACACGACCAGGCTGGCTACACCTTC,.,TRBV5-1,TRBJ1-2,.
CASSQGSLQETQYF,TGTGCCAGCAGCCAAGGCAGCCTTCAAGAGACCCAGTACTTC,.,TRBV4-2,TRBJ2-5,.
CASSPGQGSEQYF,TGTGCCAGCTCACCCGGACAGGGGAGCGAGCAGTACTTC,TRBD1,TRBV18,TRBJ2-7,.
CASSLDRFNSPLHF,TGTGCCAGCAGCCTCGACAGGTTTAATTCACCCCTCCACTTT,.,TRBV7-3,TRBJ1-6,.
CASSFLPDQPQHF,TGTGCCAGCAGCTTCCTCCCGGATCAGCCCCAGCATTTT,.,TRBV7-2,TRBJ1-5,.
CASSLGAANYGYTF,TGTGCCAGCAGCTTAGGGGCAGCAAACTATGGCTACACCTTC,.,TRBV11-2,TRBJ1-2,.
CASSQSLAETQYF,TGCGCCAGCAGTCAATCGCTCGCAGAGACCCAGTACTTC,.,TRBV23-1,TRBJ2-5,few
CSVRSGTGSHEQYF,TGCAGCGTACGATCCGGGACAGGGAGCCACGAGCAGTACTTC,TRBD1,TRBV29-1,TRBJ2-7,few
CASSPGVQETQYF,TGTGCCAGCAGCCCCGGGGTACAAGAGACCCAGTACTTC,.,TRBV7-8,TRBJ2-5,.
CSASWQPQHF,TGCAGTGCTAGTTGGCAGCCCCAGCATTTT,.,TRBV20-1,TRBJ1-5,few
CAISEAQGFNTDTQYF,TGTGCCATCAGTGAGGCACAGGGCTTTAATACAGATACGCAGTATTTT,.,TRBV10-3,TRBJ2-3,.
CAISGQPTDTQYF,TGTGCCATCAGTGGACAGCCCACAGATACGCAGTATTTT,.,TRBV10-3,TRBJ2-3,.
CASSVDGQNIQYF,TGTGCCAGCAGCGTAGATGGTCAAAACATTCAGTACTTC,.,TRBV9,TRBJ2-4,.
CASSLGGQGEKLFF,TGTGCCAGCAGCTTAGGTGGACAGGGAGAAAAACTGTTTTTT,TRBD1,TRBV7-9,TRBJ1-4,few
CASSVTPNTEAFF,TGTGCCAGCAGCGTAACCCCGAACACTGAAGCTTTCTTT,.,TRBV9,TRBJ1-1,.
CASSTPGLAGNYEQYF,TGTGCCAGCAGTACCCCGGGACTAGCGGGGAACTACGAGCAGTACTTC,TRBD2,TRBV27,TRBJ2-7,few
CASSKERRTEWFSNNSPLHF,TGTGCCAGCAGCAAAGAAAGGAGGACGGAATGGTTTTCGAATAATTCACCCCTCCACTTT,.,TRBV21-1,TRBJ1-6,few
CASSPSGDTQYF,TGTGCCAGCAGCCCATCAGGGGATACGCAGTATTTT,.,TRBV7-3,TRBJ2-3,many
CASSHRDSNNEQFF,TGTGCCAGCAGTCACCGGGACAGCAACAATGAGCAGTTCTTC,TRBD1,TRBV6-6,TRBJ2-1,once
CASSQDGTVPRAQYF,TGCGCCAGCAGCCAAGATGGGACGGTCCCAAGGGCCCAGTACTTC,.,TRBV4-3,TRBJ2-5,few
CASSPTRTRQFF,TGTGCCAGCAGCCCCACAAGGACCCGGCAGTTCTTC,.,TRBV11-2,TRBJ2-1,.
CASSQAGRAQETQYF,TGCGCCAGCAGCCAAGCTGGCCGGGCTCAAGAGACCCAGTACTTC,.,TRBV4-1,TRBJ2-5,.
CASRAGRLQETQYF,TGTGCCAGCAGAGCGGGGCGCCTCCAAGAGACCCAGTACTTC,TRBD2,TRBV7-9,TRBJ2-5,few
CAWSVRGVGGKLFF,TGTGCCTGGAGTGTACGTGGGGTCGGTGGAAAGCTGTTTTTT,.,TRBV30,TRBJ1-4,few
CAGTGSSGNTIYF,TGTGCCGGGACAGGGAGCTCTGGAAACACCATATATTTT,TRBD1,TRBV30,TRBJ1-3,.
CASSSPREQYF,TGTGCCAGCAGTTCGCCCCGGGAGCAGTACTTC,.,TRBV28,TRBJ2-7,.